What follows are 13 T cell receptor beta chains derived from one specimen sequenced in a study of cytomegalovirus exposure and HLA in healthy donors. The PCR employed 60 Vbeta primers together with 13 Jbeta primers. Produced via immunoSEQ multiplex PCR; TCRdb's table is partial and in-frame only. The table records 100,000 to 150,000 clones, 80% of them present only once. The sample taken for sequencing was PBMCs. These TCRs come from a male donor in good health and CMV-seronegative.

The rearrangement joins TRBV28 to TRBJ1-2, with a possible D match to TRBD1 (5 bases). Deletions cut 2 bases from V and 11 bases from J, with 12 bases between. Germline V gives CDR1 MDHEN, CDR2 SYDVKM. This CDR3 has 12 residues. The CDR3 region is CASSLRGNKYTF. CDR3 nucleotide sequence: TGTGCCAGCAGTTTACGGGGGAACAAATACACCTTC.

The V and J genes are TRBV25-1 and TRBJ1-5; D gene uncertain. The CDR3 totals 13 residues. Germline V gene data show CDR1 as MGHDK and CDR2 as SYGVNS. V was shortened by 3 bases and J by 6 bases, with 9 bases between the two germline ends. CDR3 amino acids: CASSDKLGQPQHF. The CDR3 region has the DNA TGTGCCAGCAGTGACAAACTTGGTCAGCCCCAGCATTTT.

The chain has TRBV6-6 and TRBJ2-5; weak D call: TRBD2 (5 bases). CDR1 and CDR2 (germline): MNHNY, SVGAGI (reference sequence). This CDR3 contains 14 residues. Trimming cost V 6 bases and J 0 bases, with 11 bases left between them. The CDR3 loop reads CASRGRTHQETQYF. The CDR3 DNA reads as TGTGCCAGCAGAGGCAGGACTCACCAAGAGACCCAGTACTTC.

The chain recombines TRBV9 with TRBJ1-2, with D maybe TRBD1 (6 bases). CDR3 length equals 15 residues. The V gene's germline CDR1 is SGDLS and CDR2 YYNGEE. Trimming pared 0 bases from V and 4 bases from J, leaving 13 bases between. CDR3 loop: CASSVEAQGSYGYTF. The CDR3 nucleotides are TGTGCCAGCAGCGTAGAGGCGCAGGGGAGCTATGGCTACACCTTC.

The chain joins TRBV25-1 to TRBJ2-7; TRBD1 matches 7 bases. Germline lookup yields CDR1 MGHDK and CDR2 SYGVNS. The CDR3 contains 15 residues. V shed 6 bases and J 5 bases; nucleotides not matched to a gene: 13. The CDR3 region is CASSNSTGVFNEQYF. CDR3 sequence (DNA): TGTGCCAGCAGCAACTCAACAGGGGTATTCAACGAGCAGTACTTC.

This clone was seen a handful of times. The chain carries TRBV30 and TRBJ1-1, with a tentative D call TRBD1 (6 bases). Trimming stripped 5 bases from V and 4 bases from J, with 20 bases between. The CDR3 is made up of 15 amino acids. The germline V gene encodes CDR1 GTSNPN and CDR2 SVGIG (reference sequence). The CDR3 region has the DNA TGTGCCTGGGGGGGCGAGGTCCTCACGGGCACTGAAGCTTTCTTT. Protein product: CAWGGEVLTGTEAFF.

This clone showed up just a few times. The CDR3 region has the DNA TGTGCCAGCAGCTCCCCCCGGGGACTAGCAGGGCGGGAGCTGTTTTTT. Translation: CASSSPRGLAGRELFF. The genes are TRBV11-2 and TRBJ2-2, with TRBD2 identical over 9 bases. The CDR3 loop spans 16 amino acids. Germline trimming cut 4 bases from V and 9 bases from J; bases unmatched to any gene: 12. Germline V gene lookup returns CDR1 SGHAT and CDR2 FQNNGV.

V usage is TRBV10-2 and J usage is TRBJ1-6; D gene uncertain. Germline assignment: CDR1 WSHSY and CDR2 SAAADI. The CDR3 is made up of 13 amino acids. V dropped 8 bases and J dropped 11 bases, with 16 bases sitting between them. CDR3 residues: CASHHFSGPPLHF. In nucleotides, the CDR3 is TGCGCCAGCCATCATTTCAGTGGCCCACCCCTCCACTTT.

The chain carries TRBV15 and TRBJ2-1; 8 bases are shared with TRBD2. In germline, CDR1 is LNHNV, CDR2 YYDKDF (reference sequence). The V and J ends lost 3 bases and 2 bases, in that order; junction bases with no gene match: 6. This CDR3 spans 16 amino acids. For the CDR3, the DNA is TGTGCCACCAGCAGGGCGGGGGGCCTAACCTACAATGAGCAGTTCTTC. This sequence encodes CATSRAGGLTYNEQFF.

The chain uses TRBV7-3 and TRBJ2-2; tentative D call: TRBD2 (5 bases). V lost 5 bases to trimming and J lost 0 bases, with 7 bases between them. There are 14 residues in the CDR3. Looked up from germline, CDR1 is SGHTA and CDR2 is FQGTGA. The CDR3: CASSRGPNTGELFF. The CDR3, as DNA: TGTGCCAGCAGCCGGGGTCCGAACACCGGGGAGCTGTTTTTT.

The chain uses TRBV7-9 and TRBJ2-7; 8 positions agree with TRBD2. CDR3 size: 14 residues. The V and J ends lost 8 bases and 6 bases, in that order; junction bases with no gene match: 12. Germline V lookup: CDR1 SEHNR, CDR2 FQNEAQ (reference sequence). CDR3 nucleotide sequence: TGTGCCAGCGATCGAGGTTCGGGGACTAGCGAGCAGTACTTC. It specifies CASDRGSGTSEQYF.

As to this clone: An end of the junction does not agree with germline; a read error may underlie this. The chain carries TRBV5-6 and TRBJ1-2; TRBD1 is a possible D gene (6 bases). There are 13 residues in the CDR3. CDR1 SGHDT and CDR2 YYEEEE come from the germline V gene. CDR3 region: CASNLGGRSGYTF. CDR3 sequence (DNA): TGTGCCAGCAACTTGGGGGGGCGGAGTGGCTACACCTTC.

The V and J genes are TRBV10-2 and TRBJ2-1; 7 bases are a match to TRBD1. The CDR3 spans 15 residues. CDR1 WSHSY and CDR2 SAAADI come from the germline V gene. V was pared by 5 bases and J by 0 bases, with 4 bases of the junction left unmatched. The CDR3 protein is CASSWTGSSYNEQFF. The CDR3 region has the DNA TGCGCCAGCAGTTGGACAGGTAGCTCCTACAATGAGCAGTTCTTC.